The present TCR beta chain was sequenced within a study of cytomegalovirus exposure and HLA in healthy donors. The PCR employed 60 Vbeta primers together with 13 Jbeta primers. Authors' data handling: Later, 75 million to 100 million unique TCR beta chains were counted in an analysis, and about 10 million of them were shared. Generated by immunoSEQ multiplex PCR, the TCRdb table keeps only in-frame clones and is missing some. V and J calls and clone size are given by that table; D and trimming were obtained from the DNA. The sample has around 200,000 clones, 82% seen once. Whole-study results and caveats: An analysis done earlier found most TCR beta V segments productive about 87% or about 30% of the time. The authors listed 180 or so TCR beta chains as cytomegalovirus-associated.

This CDR3 contains 13 residues. V lost 6 bases, J lost 0 bases, and 9 bases lay in between. Germline CDR1 reads SNHLY; CDR2 reads FYNNEI. As regards this clone: Its cognate antigen is unknown.

The sequenced material came from PBMCs. V usage is TRBV2 and J usage is TRBJ2-7; D is unresolved. This TCR derives from a woman between 40 and 50 years old in good health and CMV-seronegative. The CDR3 DNA follows: TGTGCCAGCAGGACAACCGGCTCCTACGAGCAGTACTTC. Protein sequence: CASRTTGSYEQYF.